This record looks at one T cell receptor beta chain sequence and its context. No antigen is known for it. The entry originates in a study of post-analysis software for immune sequencing data. Across the study: Both relapsing-remitting and secondary progressive multiple sclerosis featured among the disease courses, as did progressive-relapsing multiple sclerosis.

This CDR3 has 17 amino acids. The germline gives CDR1 MRHNA, CDR2 SNTAGT. The J segment lost 0 bases and the V segment lost 6 bases, leaving 3 bases of the junction unmatched. The authors incorporated unique molecular identifiers into the TCR beta cDNA libraries. TCRdb re-derived calls from the PCR reads in MiXCR, one entry per CDR3 protein. The table shows hundreds of thousands of distinct CDR3 sequences, with around 40% occurring only once. General study findings and limits: When patients were compared with controls, 4 or 5 TRBV segments were more frequent, TRBV5-6, TRBV5-1 and TRBV20-1 among them.

Sample: blood. The V call is TRBV6-4, the J call TRBJ2-2, with 14 bases identical to TRBD2. The origin of this receptor is a girl aged 10-17 years with multiple sclerosis. CDR3 residues: CASRGTSGRTNTGELFF. CDR3 DNA sequence: TGTGCCAGCAGAGGGACTAGCGGGAGAACGAACACCGGGGAGCTGTTTTTT.